The clone carrying this T cell receptor (beta chain) was detected a few times. Its target is unknown. This sample stems from a study of T cells after yellow fever vaccination. Findings of the study overall: Though it reached lower strength, the secondary response hit its peak faster, day 5 versus 15. CD4 and CD8 compartments shared a small share of clonotypes.

This CDR3 has 12 amino acids. With 6 bases clipped from V and 6 bases from J, the junction kept 8 bases outside the gene matches. From germline, CDR1 is DFQATT and CDR2 SNEGSKA (reference sequence). TCRdb called the 5' RACE reads again in MiXCR, with one record for every CDR3 protein. The repertoire holds 510,000 or so distinct CDR3 sequences, with about 19% as singletons. The sample here was PBMCs, taken 15 days after the yellow fever booster vaccination. The receptor comes from a young man who received the YFV17D yellow fever vaccine. The chain combines TRBV20-1 with TRBJ2-7; 7 bases are shared with TRBD2. This CDR3 reads CSAREGPAEQYF. The CDR3 coding sequence is TGCAGTGCCAGGGAGGGGCCCGCCGAGCAGTACTTC.